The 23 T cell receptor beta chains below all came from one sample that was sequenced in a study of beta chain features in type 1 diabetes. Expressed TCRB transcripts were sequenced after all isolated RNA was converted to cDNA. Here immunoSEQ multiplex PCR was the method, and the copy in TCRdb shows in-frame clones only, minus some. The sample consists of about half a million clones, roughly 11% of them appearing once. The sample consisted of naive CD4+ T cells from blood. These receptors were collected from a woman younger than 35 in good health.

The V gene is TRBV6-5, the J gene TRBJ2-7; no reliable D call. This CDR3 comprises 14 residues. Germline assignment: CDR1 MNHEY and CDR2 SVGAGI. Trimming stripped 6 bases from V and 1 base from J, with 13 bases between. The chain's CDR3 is CASRSSGRSYEQYF. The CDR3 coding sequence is TGTGCCAGCAGATCCTCCGGCAGGTCCTACGAGCAGTACTTC.

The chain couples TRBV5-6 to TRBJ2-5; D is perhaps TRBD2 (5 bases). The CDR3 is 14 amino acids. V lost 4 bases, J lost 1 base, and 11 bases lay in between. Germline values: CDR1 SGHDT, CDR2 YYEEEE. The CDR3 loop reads CASSHRAGQETQYF. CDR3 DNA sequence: TGTGCCAGCAGCCACCGGGCGGGCCAAGAGACCCAGTACTTC.

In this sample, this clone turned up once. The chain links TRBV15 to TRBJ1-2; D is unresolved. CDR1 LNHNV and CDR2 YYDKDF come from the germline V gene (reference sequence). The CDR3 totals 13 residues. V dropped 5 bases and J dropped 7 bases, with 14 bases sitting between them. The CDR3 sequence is CATSRGGFPGYTF. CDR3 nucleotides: TGTGCCACCAGCCGTGGAGGGTTTCCTGGCTACACCTTC. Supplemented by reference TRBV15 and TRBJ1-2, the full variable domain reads DAMVIQNPRYQVTQFGKPVTLSCSQTLNHNVMYWYQQKSSQAPKLLFHYYDKDFNNEADTPDNFQSRRPNTSFCFLDIRSPGLGDTAMYLCATSRGGFPGYTFGSGTRLTVV.

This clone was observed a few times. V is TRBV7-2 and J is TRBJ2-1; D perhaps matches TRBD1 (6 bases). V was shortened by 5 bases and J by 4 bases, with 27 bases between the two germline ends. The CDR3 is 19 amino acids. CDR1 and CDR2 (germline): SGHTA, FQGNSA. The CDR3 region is CASSRLSGSGTMKYNEQFF. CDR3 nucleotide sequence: TGTGCCAGCAGCCGTTTATCGGGGTCCGGGACAATGAAGTACAATGAGCAGTTCTTC.

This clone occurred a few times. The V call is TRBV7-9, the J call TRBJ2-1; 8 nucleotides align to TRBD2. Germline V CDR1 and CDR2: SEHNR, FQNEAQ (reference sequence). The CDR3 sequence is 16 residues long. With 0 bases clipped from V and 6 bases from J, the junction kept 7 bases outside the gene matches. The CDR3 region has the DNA TGTGCCAGCAGCTTAGCGGTCCAGCGGGGGTTCAATGAGCAGTTCTTC. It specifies CASSLAVQRGFNEQFF.

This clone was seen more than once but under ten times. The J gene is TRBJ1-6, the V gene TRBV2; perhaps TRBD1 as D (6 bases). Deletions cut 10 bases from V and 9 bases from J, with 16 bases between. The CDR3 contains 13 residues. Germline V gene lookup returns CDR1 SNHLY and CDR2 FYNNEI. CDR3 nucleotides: TGTGCCACCCGGACAGACATAGGTTCACCCCTCCACTTT. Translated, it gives CATRTDIGSPLHF.

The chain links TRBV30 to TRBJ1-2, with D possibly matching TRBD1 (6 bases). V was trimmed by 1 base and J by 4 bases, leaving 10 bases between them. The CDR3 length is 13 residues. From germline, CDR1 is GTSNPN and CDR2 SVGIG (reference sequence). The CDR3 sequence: CAWSARGAYGYTF. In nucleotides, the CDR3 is TGTGCCTGGAGTGCACGGGGGGCCTATGGCTACACCTTC.

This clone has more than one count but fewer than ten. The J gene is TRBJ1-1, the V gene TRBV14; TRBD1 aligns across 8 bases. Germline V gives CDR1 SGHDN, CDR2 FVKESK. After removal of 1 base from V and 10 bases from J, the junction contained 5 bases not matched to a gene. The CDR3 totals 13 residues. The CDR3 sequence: CASSQVEQGVAFF. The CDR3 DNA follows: TGTGCCAGCAGCCAAGTCGAACAGGGGGTAGCTTTCTTT. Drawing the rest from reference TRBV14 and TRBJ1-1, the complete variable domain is EAGVTQFPSHSVIEKGQTVTLRCDPISGHDNLYWYRRVMGKEIKFLLHFVKESKQDESGMPNNRFLAERTGGTYSTLKVQPAELEDSGVYFCASSQVEQGVAFFGQGTRLTVV.

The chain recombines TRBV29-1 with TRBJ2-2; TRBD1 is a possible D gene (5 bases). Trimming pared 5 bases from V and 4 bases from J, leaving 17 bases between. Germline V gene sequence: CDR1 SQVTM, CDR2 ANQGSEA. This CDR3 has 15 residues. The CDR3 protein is CSVRKGDIGTGELFF. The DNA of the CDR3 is TGCAGCGTTCGCAAAGGGGATATTGGCACCGGGGAGCTGTTTTTT.

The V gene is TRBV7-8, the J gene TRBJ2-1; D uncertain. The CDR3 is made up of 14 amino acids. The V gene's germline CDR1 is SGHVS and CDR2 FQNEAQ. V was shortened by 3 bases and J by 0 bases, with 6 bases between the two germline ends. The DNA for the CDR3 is TGTGCCAGCAGCTTCGCCCACTCCTACAATGAGCAGTTCTTC. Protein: CASSFAHSYNEQFF.

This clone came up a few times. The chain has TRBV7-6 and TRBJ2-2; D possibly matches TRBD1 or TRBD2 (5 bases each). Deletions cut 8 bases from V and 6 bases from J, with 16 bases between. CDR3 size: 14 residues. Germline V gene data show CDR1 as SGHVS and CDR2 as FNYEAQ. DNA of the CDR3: TGTGCCAGCTCCGGGACGGGGCTCGCCGGGGAGCTGTTTTTT. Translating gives CASSGTGLAGELFF.

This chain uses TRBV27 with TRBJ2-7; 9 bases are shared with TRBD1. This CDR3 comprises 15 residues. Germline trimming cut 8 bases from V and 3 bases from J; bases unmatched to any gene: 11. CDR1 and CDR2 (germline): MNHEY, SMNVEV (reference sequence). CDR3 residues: CASSDPGQGRYEQYF. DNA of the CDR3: TGTGCCAGCTCTGACCCGGGACAGGGCCGCTACGAGCAGTACTTC.

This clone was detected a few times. The CDR3 region has the DNA TGTGCCAGCAGCTTGAGGGTGAGCGAGCAGTACTTC. Protein sequence: CASSLRVSEQYF. The chain joins TRBV7-2 to TRBJ2-7; D possibly corresponds to TRBD2 (5 bases). The CDR3 loop spans 12 amino acids. Between the trimmed V and J ends, which lost 3 bases and 6 bases, there was a span of 9 bases. The germline V gene encodes CDR1 SGHTA and CDR2 FQGNSA.

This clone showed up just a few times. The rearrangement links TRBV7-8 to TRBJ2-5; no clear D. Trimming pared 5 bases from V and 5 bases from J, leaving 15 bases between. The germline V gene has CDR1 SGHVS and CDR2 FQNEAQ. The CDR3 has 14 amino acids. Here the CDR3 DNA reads TGTGCCAGCAGCCGCCTAGATAAAAGCGAGACCCAGTACTTC. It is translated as CASSRLDKSETQYF.

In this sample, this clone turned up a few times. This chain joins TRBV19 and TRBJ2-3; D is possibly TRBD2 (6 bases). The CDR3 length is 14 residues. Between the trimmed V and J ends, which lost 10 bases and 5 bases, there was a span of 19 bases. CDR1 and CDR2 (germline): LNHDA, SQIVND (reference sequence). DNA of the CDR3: TGTGCCACCTCCCTAGCGAGGGTAAAAGATACGCAGTATTTT. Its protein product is CATSLARVKDTQYF.

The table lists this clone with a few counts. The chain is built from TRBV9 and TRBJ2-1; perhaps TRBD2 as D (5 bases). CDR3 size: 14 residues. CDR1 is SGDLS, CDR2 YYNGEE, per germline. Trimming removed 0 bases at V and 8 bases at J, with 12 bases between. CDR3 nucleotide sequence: TGTGCCAGCAGCGTAGGACGGACGAGGGATGAGCAGTTCTTC. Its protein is CASSVGRTRDEQFF.

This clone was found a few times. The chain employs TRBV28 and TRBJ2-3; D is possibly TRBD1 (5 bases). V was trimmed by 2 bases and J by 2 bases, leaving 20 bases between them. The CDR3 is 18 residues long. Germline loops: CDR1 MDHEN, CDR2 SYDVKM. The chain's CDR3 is CASSLAGSFLSHTDTQYF. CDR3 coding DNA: TGTGCCAGCAGTTTAGCAGGGTCCTTTCTCTCCCACACAGATACGCAGTATTTT.

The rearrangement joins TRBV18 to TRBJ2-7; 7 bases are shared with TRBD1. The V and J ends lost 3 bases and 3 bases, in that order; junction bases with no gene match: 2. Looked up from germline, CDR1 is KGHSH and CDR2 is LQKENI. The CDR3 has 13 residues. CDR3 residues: CASSPGQNYEQYV. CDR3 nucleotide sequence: TGTGCCAGCTCACCGGGACAGAACTACGAGCAGTACGTC.

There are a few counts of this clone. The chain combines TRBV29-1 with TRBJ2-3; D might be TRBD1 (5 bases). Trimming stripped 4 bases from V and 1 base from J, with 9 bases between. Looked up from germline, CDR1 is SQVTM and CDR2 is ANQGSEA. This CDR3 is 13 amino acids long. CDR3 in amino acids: CSVGGRGTDTQYF. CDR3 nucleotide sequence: TGCAGCGTTGGGGGCAGGGGCACAGATACGCAGTATTTT.

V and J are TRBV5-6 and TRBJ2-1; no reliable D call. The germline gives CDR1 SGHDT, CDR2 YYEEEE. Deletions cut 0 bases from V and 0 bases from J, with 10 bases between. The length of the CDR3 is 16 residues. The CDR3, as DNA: TGTGCCAGCAGCTTGGTAGTCTTGAGCTCCTACAATGAGCAGTTCTTC. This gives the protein CASSLVVLSSYNEQFF.

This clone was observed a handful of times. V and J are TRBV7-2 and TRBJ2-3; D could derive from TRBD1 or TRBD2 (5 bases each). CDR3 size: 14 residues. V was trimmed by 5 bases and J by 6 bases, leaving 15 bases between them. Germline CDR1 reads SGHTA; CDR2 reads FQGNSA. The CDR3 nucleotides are TGTGCCAGCAGCCCCATGGGGGTTAAGGATACGCAGTATTTT. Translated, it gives CASSPMGVKDTQYF.

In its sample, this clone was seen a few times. This CDR3 is CASSSTLADTQYF. The CDR3 DNA reads as TGCGCCAGCAGCTCGACCTTGGCAGATACGCAGTATTTT. The chain recombines TRBV5-1 with TRBJ2-3; D is ambiguous. This CDR3 contains 13 residues. CDR1 SGHRS and CDR2 YFSETQ come from the germline V gene. Between the trimmed V and J ends, which lost 3 bases and 4 bases, there was a span of 9 bases. The full variable domain, completed using reference TRBV5-1 and TRBJ2-3, is KAGVTQTPRYLIKTRGQQVTLSCSPISGHRSVSWYQQTPGQGLQFLFEYFSETQRNKGNFPGRFSGRQFSNSRSEMNVSTLELGDSALYLCASSSTLADTQYFGPGTRLTVL.

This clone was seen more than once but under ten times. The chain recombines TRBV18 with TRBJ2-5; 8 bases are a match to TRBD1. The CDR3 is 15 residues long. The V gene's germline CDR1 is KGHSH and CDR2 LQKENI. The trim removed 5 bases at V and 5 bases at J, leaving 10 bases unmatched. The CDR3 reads CASSARDRMGETQYF. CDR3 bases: TGTGCCAGCTCAGCCAGGGACAGGATGGGGGAGACCCAGTACTTC.